The clone carrying this T cell receptor (beta chain) was detected ten times or more. This sample stems from a study of beta chain features in type 1 diabetes. The authors reverse transcribed all of the isolated RNA, so sequencing captured expressed TCRB transcripts. Method: immunoSEQ multiplex PCR; TCRdb's copy keeps in-frame clones and lacks some. The table shows about 230,000 clones, with roughly 9.6% occurring only once. The germline V gene encodes CDR1 SGHTA and CDR2 FQGNSA. CDR3 length equals 14 residues. Trimming shortened V by 1 base and J by 5 bases, and 11 bases separated the two germline ends.

The rearrangement links TRBV7-2 to TRBJ2-5; D might be TRBD1 (5 bases). Sequenced material: naive CD4+ T cells from blood. This sequence originates from a woman under 30 in good health. CDR3 coding DNA: TGTGCCAGCAGCTTAGGCCCAGGGCGCGAGACCCAGTACTTC. The encoded protein is CASSLGPGRETQYF. The full variable domain, rest sourced from reference TRBV7-2 and TRBJ2-5, is GAGVSQSPSNKVTEKGKDVELRCDPISGHTALYWYRQSLGQGLEFLIYFQGNSAPDKSGLPSDRFSAERTGGSVSTLTIQRTQQEDSAVYLCASSLGPGRETQYFGPGTRLLVL.